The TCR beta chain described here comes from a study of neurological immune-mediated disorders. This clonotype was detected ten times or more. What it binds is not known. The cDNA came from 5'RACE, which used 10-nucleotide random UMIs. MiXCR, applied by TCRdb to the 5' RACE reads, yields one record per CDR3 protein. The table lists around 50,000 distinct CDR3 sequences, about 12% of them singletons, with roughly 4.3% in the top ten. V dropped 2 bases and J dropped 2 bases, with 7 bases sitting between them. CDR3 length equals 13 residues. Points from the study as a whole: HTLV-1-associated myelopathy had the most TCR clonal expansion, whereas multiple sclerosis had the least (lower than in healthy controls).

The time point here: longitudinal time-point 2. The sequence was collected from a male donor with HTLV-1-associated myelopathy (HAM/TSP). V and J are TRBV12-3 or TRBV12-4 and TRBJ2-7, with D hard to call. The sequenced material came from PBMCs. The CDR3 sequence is CASSLSGPYEQYF. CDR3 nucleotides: TGTGCCAGCAGTTTATCTGGGCCCTACGAGCAGTACTTC.